This is a list of T cell receptor beta chains from one sample in a study of cytomegalovirus exposure and HLA in healthy donors. Clones were sequenced by immunoSEQ multiplex PCR, and TCRdb holds only the in-frame ones, with some missing. The repertoire holds fewer than 400,000 clones, approximately 88% seen once, with approximately 0.95% in the top ten. The source material was PBMCs. These TCRs come from a man aged 25-45 years in good health and CMV-seronegative. Both conserved end residues are part of each CDR3. D genes are given only for firm matches. Clone size is shown for a subset of rows, as once, few, many or a class of expanded clone.

V gene	clone size	J gene	D gene	CDR3 DNA	CDR3 protein
TRBV4-1	NA	TRBJ2-7	TRBD1	TGCGCCAGCAGCCAAGAATTGACAGGGTTCGAATACGAGCAGTACTTC	CASSQELTGFEYEQYF
TRBV29-1	once	TRBJ1-1	NA	TGCAGCGTTGAAGGGTTGGCCACTGAAGCTTTCTTT	CSVEGLATEAFF
TRBV5-6	NA	TRBJ1-2	TRBD1	TGTGCCAGCAGCGATCCCCCGGACAGGGGGTATGGCTACACCTTC	CASSDPPDRGYGYTF
TRBV6-6	NA	TRBJ1-6	NA	TGTGCCAGCAGTTACTCCGTGCAGGGTAATTCACCCCTCCACTTT	CASSYSVQGNSPLHF
TRBV9	few	TRBJ1-2	NA	TGTGCCAGCAGCGGGGGCTGGGGCTACACCTTC	CASSGGWGYTF
TRBV18	NA	TRBJ2-7	TRBD2	TGTGCCAGCTCGTCCGGGGGGTCTATTTACGAGCAGTACTTC	CASSSGGSIYEQYF
TRBV5-1	NA	TRBJ2-7	TRBD1	TGCGCCAGCAGCTCCGGGACAGGGACCTACGAGCAGTACTTC	CASSSGTGTYEQYF
TRBV6-5	NA	TRBJ1-2	NA	TGTGCCAGCAGCCGGGGGGGCGAGGGCTACACCTTC	CASSRGGEGYTF
TRBV5-1	NA	TRBJ2-2	NA	TGCGCCAGCAGTCGGGAAGGAAGCACCGGGGAGCTGTTTTTT	CASSREGSTGELFF
TRBV14	NA	TRBJ2-5	TRBD1	TGTGCCAGCAGCCCGAAGGTAGGACAGGGGGTAGAGACCCAGTACTTC	CASSPKVGQGVETQYF
TRBV6-1	NA	TRBJ1-4	NA	TGTGCCGGAAGGGGTGAAAAACTGTTTTTT	CAGRGEKLFF
TRBV28	NA	TRBJ1-2	NA	TGTGCCAGCAGTCAAAACTATGGCTACACCTTC	CASSQNYGYTF
TRBV27	once	TRBJ2-5	NA	TGTGCCAGCAGTTTATCGACCGACACAATACAAGAGACCCAGTACTTC	CASSLSTDTIQETQYF
TRBV18	NA	TRBJ2-3	NA	TGTGCCAGCTCGTTCACAGGGAAGGGCACAGATACGCAGTATTTT	CASSFTGKGTDTQYF
TRBV6-5	once	TRBJ2-7	NA	TGTGCCAGCACGGACTTCTACGAGCAGTACTTC	CASTDFYEQYF
TRBV7-6	few	TRBJ2-7	NA	TGTGCCAGCAGCCAAGGGGAAGGCTACGAGCAGTACTTC	CASSQGEGYEQYF
TRBV2	once	TRBJ2-5	NA	TGTGCCAGCAGTGATTTGGGGGGTCGGGGAGAGACCCAGTACTTC	CASSDLGGRGETQYF
TRBV7-9	once	TRBJ2-7	NA	TGTGCCAGCAGCTTAGGCGGCAGTTCCCGCGAGCAGTACTTC	CASSLGGSSREQYF
TRBV7-2	NA	TRBJ1-2	TRBD1	TGTGCCAGCAGCCGTGCCGGGACAGGATATGGCTACACCTTC	CASSRAGTGYGYTF
TRBV18	NA	TRBJ1-2	NA	TGTGCCAGCTCACCACTCCCCGATGAGGCCGGAGGCTACACCTTC	CASSPLPDEAGGYTF
TRBV18	NA	TRBJ1-6	NA	TGTGCCAGCTCACCACCGCAGAGGAATTCACCCCTCCACTTT	CASSPPQRNSPLHF
TRBV11-2	NA	TRBJ2-1	NA	TGTGCCAGCAGCCCCGACAGCTACAATGAGCAGTTCTTC	CASSPDSYNEQFF
TRBV10-3	NA	TRBJ1-1	NA	TGTGCCATCAGTACCCTGCGATTGAACACTGAAGCTTTCTTT	CAISTLRLNTEAFF
TRBV4-3	NA	TRBJ2-3	TRBD2	TGCGCCAGCAGCCAAGGATGGGGGACTAGCGGCACCACAGATACGCAGTATTTT	CASSQGWGTSGTTDTQYF
TRBV7-9	NA	TRBJ2-1	TRBD2	TGTGCCAGCAGCTTAGGAGGCGTCAGCGGGGGATACCTCTACAATGAGCAGTTCTTC	CASSLGGVSGGYLYNEQFF
TRBV4-3	NA	TRBJ2-7	TRBD2	TGCGCCAGCAGTCCGGGGGGAACAGACTACGAGCAGTACTTC	CASSPGGTDYEQYF
TRBV2	NA	TRBJ2-3	NA	TGTGCCAGCAGTGATTACGTCTCAACTAGCACAGATACGCAGTATTTT	CASSDYVSTSTDTQYF
TRBV5-1	NA	TRBJ2-2	NA	TGCGCCAGCACGAGCTTGAGGTCAGAGAACACCGGGGAGCTGTTTTTT	CASTSLRSENTGELFF
TRBV5-1	NA	TRBJ2-1	NA	TGCGCCAGCATCACAATCCCGGGTTCCTACAATGAGCAGTTCTTC	CASITIPGSYNEQFF
TRBV7-8	NA	TRBJ1-2	NA	TGTGCCAGCAGCGGCACAGGGATCGACTATGGCTACACCTTC	CASSGTGIDYGYTF
TRBV5-6	NA	TRBJ1-4	NA	TGTGCCAGCAGCTCACAGGGCCGAGGTAATGAAAAACTGTTTTTT	CASSSQGRGNEKLFF
TRBV7-8	few	TRBJ2-7	TRBD1	TGTGCCAGCAGCTTAGGGGCAGGGGGCGAGTACGAGCAGTACTTC	CASSLGAGGEYEQYF
TRBV27	few	TRBJ1-2	TRBD1	TGTGCCAGCAGACCGACAGGGGGCTATGGCTACACCTTC	CASRPTGGYGYTF
TRBV27	NA	TRBJ1-1	TRBD1	TGTGCCAGCAGTTTATCAGGGGGCAGGGGTACTGAAGCTTTCTTT	CASSLSGGRGTEAFF
TRBV7-2	NA	TRBJ2-2	NA	TGTGCCAGCAGCCCACGCGGTCGGCCGAACACCGGGGAGCTGTTTTTT	CASSPRGRPNTGELFF
TRBV29-1	once	TRBJ1-1	NA	TGCAGCGTTAGCCGGGGAGAAACTGAAGCTTTCTTT	CSVSRGETEAFF
TRBV7-8	NA	TRBJ2-7	TRBD1	TGTGCCAGCAGCTTAGTAACAGGGGGCGCGGACGAGCAGTACTTC	CASSLVTGGADEQYF
TRBV28	NA	TRBJ1-5	TRBD1	TGTGCCAGCAGTTTCGGACAGGGGACGACCAATCAGCCCCAGCATTTT	CASSFGQGTTNQPQHF
TRBV29-1	NA	TRBJ2-7	TRBD1	TGCAGCGTTATTTCTCCGGGACAGGCCACCTACGAGCAGTACTTC	CSVISPGQATYEQYF
TRBV13	NA	TRBJ2-7	TRBD2	TGTGCCAGCAGCTTTGCTAGCGGGGGTAATTACGAGCAGTACTTC	CASSFASGGNYEQYF
TRBV18	NA	TRBJ2-7	NA	TGTGCCAGCTCTCTTGGAGGGACCTCCTACGAGCAGTACTTC	CASSLGGTSYEQYF
TRBV20-1	NA	TRBJ2-5	NA	TGCAGTGCTCCCAAACAAGAGACCCAGTACTTC	CSAPKQETQYF